This T cell receptor beta chain originates from a study of blood T cell repertoires in COVID-19. Turning to the study itself: Sites across the United States, Italy and Spain contributed samples from acute and convalescent COVID-19.

The method was immunoSEQ multiplex PCR; TCRdb's version includes in-frame clones alone and lacks a portion of them. There are fewer than 200,000 clones in the sample; roughly 87% occur only once, and less than 10% lies in the top ten. The V gene end was trimmed by 3 bases and the J gene end by 7 bases; junction bases not matched to a gene: 7. CDR1 and CDR2 from the germline V gene are SGHRS and YFSETQ. This CDR3 comprises 16 residues. Input material: peripheral blood. The clonotype was recovered from a woman in her seventies with COVID-19, enrolled during active disease. The chain carries TRBV5-1 and TRBJ2-1; 13 nucleotides match TRBD2. CDR3 nucleotides: TGCGCCAGCAGCTACGAACTAGCGGGAGGGGGGAATGAGCAGTTCTTC. Translation gives CASSYELAGGGNEQFF.